This TCR beta chain originates from a study of blood T cell repertoires in COVID-19. Overall study: The analysed material was cDNA or gDNA that came from T cells, B-cell-depleted T cells, or PBMCs.

In the original processing: Amplification of reference gene primers provided the estimated nucleated cell counts. The assay was immunoSEQ multiplex PCR, and TCRdb's table has in-frame clones only and misses some. V, J and clone size are taken as reported in that table, and D and trimming were inferred from the DNA itself. Of 37,000 or so clones in the sample, roughly nine tenths were seen once. The CDR3 length is 13 residues. Germline V gives CDR1 MNHEY, CDR2 SVGAGI. The V end was cut by 9 bases, the J end by 0 bases, with 12 bases between. The sequencing sample was made of peripheral blood. The chain couples TRBV6-5 to TRBJ2-7, with TRBD1 as a possible D gene (7 bases). This receptor was taken from a human donor in a cohort sampled during active COVID-19. The CDR3 DNA is TGTGCCAGTAGGCGGGACAGCTCCTACGAGCAGTACTTC. Residues: CASRRDSSYEQYF.